A single sample gave rise to the 7 T cell receptor beta chains below, sequenced in a study of T cell repertoires in cytomegalovirus infection. TCRdb used MiXCR to reprocess the reads, holding one entry per CDR3 protein. The data contain fewer than 300,000 distinct CDR3 sequences, about a quarter of them singletons. Sequencing was done on a sample of PBMCs. The source is a human donor in good health (CMV status not recorded). Some clones in this sample may be carry-over from other donors' samples.

This clonotype was observed many times. The chain uses TRBV28 and TRBJ1-2; 11 nucleotides align to TRBD1. The junction had 6 bases not matched to a gene; V was cut back by 7 bases and J by 5 bases. CDR1 is MDHEN and CDR2 is SYDVKM in the germline V gene. There are 14 residues in the CDR3. The CDR3 spells CASTQGTGGYGYTF. The CDR3 region has the DNA TGTGCCAGCACCCAAGGGACAGGGGGTTATGGCTACACCTTC.

This clonotype was seen more than once but under ten times. V is TRBV11-2 and J is TRBJ1-1, with D possibly matching TRBD1 (5 bases). The germline CDR1 and CDR2 sequences are SGHAT and FQNNGV. V lost 1 base, J lost 2 bases, and 11 bases lay in between. The CDR3 loop spans 15 amino acids. In DNA form, the CDR3 reads TGTGCCAGCAGCTTAGTCCGGCAGGGAAACACTGAAGCTTTCTTT. Its translation is CASSLVRQGNTEAFF.

This clonotype was counted only a few times. The V call is TRBV6-5, the J call TRBJ2-3; D could derive from TRBD1 or TRBD2 (6 bases each). Trimming left V 6 bases short and J 5 bases short, with 15 bases between. The CDR3 spans 14 residues. Per the germline V gene, CDR1 is MNHEY and CDR2 is SVGAGI. In DNA, the CDR3 is TGTGCCAGCAGCACTGGGGGGCCGGAAGATACGCAGTATTTT. Translation: CASSTGGPEDTQYF.

This clonotype was seen more than once but under ten times. This chain joins TRBV7-2 and TRBJ2-1; weak D call: TRBD2 (6 bases). Trimming left V 5 bases short and J 4 bases short, with 15 bases between. Germline CDR1 is SGHTA and CDR2 is FQGNSA. This CDR3 spans 15 amino acids. In nucleotides, the CDR3 is TGTGCCAGCAGCCCCGATGGAGGGCCTTACAATGAGCAGTTCTTC. The encoded protein is CASSPDGGPYNEQFF.

The rearrangement links TRBV6-2 or TRBV6-3 to TRBJ1-1; the match to TRBD1 covers 7 bases. The length of the CDR3 is 15 residues. V lost 2 bases, J lost 3 bases, and 6 bases stayed unmatched. The germline CDR1 and CDR2 sequences are MNHEY and SVGEGT. CDR3 protein: CASSYGGGWDTEAFF. The CDR3 region has the DNA TGTGCCAGCAGTTACGGAGGGGGCTGGGACACTGAAGCTTTCTTT.

This clonotype was seen a few times. The rearrangement links TRBV11-2 to TRBJ2-1, with D unclear. From germline, CDR1 is SGHAT and CDR2 FQNNGV. There are 14 residues in the CDR3. Trimming shortened V by 5 bases and J by 1 base, and 9 bases separated the two germline ends. The CDR3 DNA sequence: TGTGCCAGCAGCCACGACTGGTCCTACAATGAGCAGTTCTTC. This encodes CASSHDWSYNEQFF.

This clonotype has more than one count but fewer than ten. This chain links TRBV20-1 with TRBJ2-3; unclear D gene. The germline CDR1 and CDR2 sequences are DFQATT and SNEGSKA (reference sequence). V was trimmed by 0 bases and J by 2 bases, leaving 9 bases between them. CDR3 size: 14 residues. The CDR3 sequence is CSARDSRHTDTQYF. DNA for the CDR3: TGCAGTGCTAGAGATTCCAGGCACACAGATACGCAGTATTTT.